The 27 T cell receptor beta chains given below trace back to one sample, sequenced in a study of cytomegalovirus exposure and HLA in healthy donors. Primers: 60 Vbeta forward and 13 Jbeta reverse. Method: immunoSEQ multiplex PCR; TCRdb's copy keeps in-frame clones and lacks some. The sample includes about 170,000 clones, under 90% of them seen just once. The sample comprised PBMCs. The receptors stem from a man aged 30 to 39 in good health and CMV-seropositive.

This chain connects TRBV19 to TRBJ2-1, with D possibly matching TRBD1 (6 bases). With 6 bases removed from V and 9 bases from J, the gap between germline ends came to 15 bases. Per the germline V gene, CDR1 is LNHDA and CDR2 is SQIVND (reference sequence). This CDR3 region has 13 residues. The DNA for the CDR3 is TGTGCCAGTAGGTTACAGGGTGAGGCTGAGCAGTTCTTC. Protein: CASRLQGEAEQFF.

The J gene is TRBJ1-3, the V gene TRBV5-1; a weak D match, TRBD1 (5 bases). V lost 4 bases to trimming and J lost 4 bases, with 15 bases between them. This CDR3 contains 15 residues. Germline-derived CDR1 and CDR2 are SGHRS and YFSETQ. The CDR3 sequence is CASSPTGVGGNTIYF. As DNA, the CDR3 is TGCGCCAGCAGCCCCACGGGGGTAGGAGGAAACACCATATATTTT.

The J gene is TRBJ2-5, the V gene TRBV5-1; the D gene is possibly TRBD2 (6 bases). The J call is uncertain, as TRBJ2-7 better fits the DNA end. The germline V gene encodes CDR1 SGHRS and CDR2 YFSETQ. The CDR3 is 15 residues long. The CDR3 sequence: CASSVTSLGGSEQYF. CDR3 nucleotide sequence: TGCGCCAGCAGCGTCACTAGTCTCGGGGGTTCCGAGCAGTACTTC.

This sequence joins TRBV5-4 and TRBJ2-5; 12 nucleotides agree with TRBD2. The V gene end was trimmed by 0 bases and the J gene end by 2 bases; junction bases not matched to a gene: 5. The germline gives CDR1 SGHNT, CDR2 YYREEE (reference sequence). This CDR3 is built from 17 residues. DNA of the CDR3: TGTGCCAGCAGCTTGGTGTCTAGCGGGGGGGTACAAGAGACCCAGTACTTC. This translates into CASSLVSSGGVQETQYF.

This clone is deemed medium-sized (0.01 to 0.1%). CDR3 loop: CASSEAEHQPQHF. The CDR3 region has the DNA TGTGCCAGCAGTGAGGCAGAACATCAGCCCCAGCATTTT. The genes are TRBV6-4 and TRBJ1-5, with no clear D. From germline, CDR1 is MRHNA and CDR2 SNTAGT. Trimming stripped 3 bases from V and 5 bases from J, with 8 bases between. CDR3 length: 13 amino acids.

The chain is built from TRBV10-3 and TRBJ1-5, with 11 nucleotides matching TRBD1. This CDR3 has 16 residues. The trim removed 2 bases at V and 6 bases at J, leaving 6 bases unmatched. Germline CDR1 reads ENHRY; CDR2 reads SYGVKD. The CDR3 coding sequence is TGTGCCATCAGTGAGCTCGGGGGACAGGGGGTTCAGCCCCAGCATTTT. Translation gives CAISELGGQGVQPQHF.

This chain uses TRBV6-5 with TRBJ2-1, with TRBD1 identical over 8 bases. Germline V gene data show CDR1 as MNHEY and CDR2 as SVGAGI. V lost 6 bases and J lost 3; bases outside the gene matches: 4. The CDR3 length is 14 residues. CDR3 in DNA: TGTGCCAGCAGCGAACAGGGGGTCTACAATGAGCAGTTCTTC. It yields the protein CASSEQGVYNEQFF.

In this sample, this clone turned up a few times. V usage is TRBV5-4 and J usage is TRBJ1-4; no reliable D call. The CDR3 is 13 residues long. The V end lost 5 bases, the J end lost 4 bases, and 9 bases lay between the germline ends. The germline V gene has CDR1 SGHNT and CDR2 YYREEE (reference sequence). Here the CDR3 DNA reads TGTGCCAGCAGTCAGGAATATAATGAAAAACTGTTTTTT. This gives the protein CASSQEYNEKLFF.

This sequence joins TRBV5-4 and TRBJ2-3; possible D gene TRBD1, 6 bases. Germline CDR1 SGHNT, CDR2 YYREEE (reference sequence). V was trimmed by 2 bases and J by 1 base, leaving 8 bases between them. The CDR3 runs to 14 residues. CDR3: CASSLQGGTDTQYF. As DNA, the CDR3 is TGTGCCAGCAGCTTACAGGGAGGCACAGATACGCAGTATTTT.

This chain joins TRBV9 and TRBJ1-5, with TRBD1 matching 10 bases. The CDR3 length is 15 residues. Looked up from germline, CDR1 is SGDLS and CDR2 is YYNGEE. After removal of 3 bases from V and 4 bases from J, the junction contained 4 bases not matched to a gene. For the CDR3, the DNA is TGTGCCAGCAGCGGCGGGACAGGGGCAAATCAGCCCCAGCATTTT. This encodes CASSGGTGANQPQHF.

This clone occurred a few times. This rearrangement joins TRBV9 to TRBJ2-7; 9 bases fit TRBD1. CDR3 length equals 18 residues. The germline CDR1 and CDR2 sequences are SGDLS and YYNGEE. Losses at the gene ends were 2 bases for V and 2 bases for J; bases not matched to a gene: 14. The CDR3: CASSVPDRGDSFPYEQYF. The CDR3 DNA is TGTGCCAGCAGCGTCCCGGACAGGGGTGATTCGTTCCCCTACGAGCAGTACTTC.

This chain joins TRBV9 and TRBJ2-7; 11 nucleotides agree with TRBD1. CDR3 length: 15 amino acids. Germline V gives CDR1 SGDLS, CDR2 YYNGEE. The trim removed 4 bases at V and 6 bases at J, leaving 9 bases unmatched. The CDR3 sequence: CASSPWTGGEGEQYF. The CDR3 DNA sequence: TGTGCCAGCAGCCCGTGGACAGGGGGCGAGGGCGAGCAGTACTTC.

The rearrangement uses TRBV27 and TRBJ2-7; 9 bases agree with TRBD2. The CDR3 length is 17 residues. V dropped 5 bases and J dropped 7; count of bases not matched to a gene: 18. Germline loops: CDR1 MNHEY, CDR2 SMNVEV (reference sequence). The CDR3 DNA sequence: TGTGCCAGCAGTGTTGGTAGCGGGAGCCCAAGACCTCGGGAGCAGTACTTC. Translating it yields CASSVGSGSPRPREQYF.

This rearrangement joins TRBV6-6 to TRBJ1-2; D may be TRBD1 (5 bases). V dropped 0 bases and J dropped 6 bases, with 11 bases sitting between them. CDR1 is MNHNY and CDR2 is SVGAGI in the germline V gene (reference sequence). This CDR3 has 14 amino acids. The CDR3 coding sequence is TGTGCCAGCAGTTACTCGAAAGGGGTGGATGGCTACACCTTC. This sequence encodes CASSYSKGVDGYTF.

The V and J genes are TRBV19 and TRBJ2-6; D ambiguous. Germline CDR1 LNHDA, CDR2 SQIVND (reference sequence). The CDR3 sequence is 13 residues long. The V end was cut by 7 bases, the J end by 2 bases, with 6 bases between. CDR3 region: CASTSPGANVLTF. The CDR3 DNA reads as TGTGCCAGTACCTCTCCTGGGGCCAACGTCCTGACTTTC.

CDR3 loop: CAWSPGRSYEQYF. CDR3 in DNA: TGTGCCTGGAGTCCAGGGCGTTCCTACGAGCAGTACTTC. V usage is TRBV30 and J usage is TRBJ2-7; weak D call: TRBD1 (5 bases). V lost 2 bases to trimming and J lost 1 base, with 9 bases between them. CDR1 is GTSNPN, CDR2 SVGIG, per germline (reference sequence). The CDR3 runs to 13 residues.

Only one count was recorded for this clone. This sequence joins TRBV4-3 and TRBJ1-2; D may be TRBD1 (6 bases). The CDR3 is made up of 15 amino acids. Germline lookup yields CDR1 LGHNA and CDR2 YSLEER. Trimming shortened V by 0 bases and J by 5 bases, and 13 bases separated the two germline ends. For the CDR3, the DNA is TGCGCCAGCAGCCAAGATATGAGGGGGTTGTATGGCTACACCTTC. Translation gives CASSQDMRGLYGYTF.

This clone was seen a handful of times. The chain joins TRBV11-3 to TRBJ1-1; TRBD1 might be the D (6 bases). The CDR3 runs to 13 residues. V was shortened by 5 bases and J by 5 bases, with 12 bases between the two germline ends. The V gene's germline CDR1 is SGHNT and CDR2 YENEEA. The CDR3 spells CASSRGAFTEAFF. CDR3 nucleotide sequence: TGTGCCAGCAGCCGGGGGGCCTTTACTGAAGCTTTCTTT. Full variable domain (missing parts from reference TRBV11-3 and TRBJ1-1): EAGVVQSPRYKIIEKKQPVAFWCNPISGHNTLYWYLQNLGQGPELLIRYENEEAVDDSQLPKDRFSAERLKGVDSTLKIQPAELGDSAVYLCASSRGAFTEAFFGQGTRLTVV.

Only a few counts were recorded for this clone. This rearrangement joins TRBV19 to TRBJ2-5, with 11 positions matching TRBD2. Germline V gene sequence: CDR1 LNHDA, CDR2 SQIVND (reference sequence). CDR3 length: 16 amino acids. V lost 3 bases to trimming and J lost 5 bases; unmatched junction nucleotides: 8. CDR3 loop: CASSIVAGGPRETQYF. The CDR3 DNA sequence: TGTGCCAGTAGTATCGTAGCGGGAGGGCCGAGGGAGACCCAGTACTTC.

The V gene is TRBV7-2, the J gene TRBJ2-1; D unclear. The V end lost 6 bases, the J end lost 0 bases, and 12 bases lay between the germline ends. The CDR3 is 15 amino acids. Germline V gene lookup returns CDR1 SGHTA and CDR2 FQGNSA. DNA of the CDR3: TGTGCCAGCAGTTCATCAGAGGACTCCTACAATGAGCAGTTCTTC. It is translated as CASSSSEDSYNEQFF.

V is TRBV7-2 and J is TRBJ2-7, with a weak D call TRBD2 (6 bases). Germline V gene lookup returns CDR1 SGHTA and CDR2 FQGNSA. CDR3 length equals 14 residues. V was clipped by 2 bases and J by 10 bases, with 18 bases between them. Here the CDR3 reads CASSLSRETAPQYF. CDR3 DNA: TGTGCCAGCAGCTTATCCCGGGAGACAGCTCCCCAGTACTTC.

This clone was seen once. Relative to the germline gene, one junction end is altered; a read error may explain this. The gene calls are TRBV7-9 and TRBJ2-7; TRBD1 aligns across 8 bases. The CDR3 sequence is 16 residues long. Germline-derived CDR1 and CDR2 are SEHNR and FQNEAQ (reference sequence). The CDR3 DNA follows: TGTTCCAGCAGCCCAGGACAGGGACAGTCTACCTACGAGCAGTACTTC. This gives the protein CSSSPGQGQSTYEQYF. Full variable domain (missing parts from reference TRBV7-9 and TRBJ2-7): DTGVSQNPRHKITKRGQNVTFRCDPISEHNRLYWYRQTLGQGPEFLTYFQNEAQLEKSRLLSDRFSAERPKGSFSTLEIQRTEQGDSAMYLCSSSPGQGQSTYEQYFGPGTRLTVT.

This chain links TRBV28 with TRBJ2-1; 13 nucleotides match TRBD2. This CDR3 is built from 18 residues. In germline, CDR1 is MDHEN, CDR2 SYDVKM. After removal of 1 base from V and 8 bases from J, the junction contained 11 bases not matched to a gene. CDR3 sequence: CASSLSGLAGTFAHEQFF. As DNA, the CDR3 is TGTGCCAGCAGTTTATCGGGACTAGCGGGAACGTTCGCCCATGAGCAGTTCTTC.

This clone was counted only a few times. The chain has TRBV4-1 and TRBJ2-1, with TRBD2 identical over 8 bases. This CDR3 has 14 amino acids. The V and J ends lost 2 bases and 8 bases, in that order; junction bases with no gene match: 5. From germline, CDR1 is MGHRA and CDR2 YSYEKL. The CDR3 reads CASSQYEREYEQFF. In nucleotides, the CDR3 is TGCGCCAGCAGCCAATATGAGCGGGAGTATGAGCAGTTCTTC.

The gene calls are TRBV6-5 and TRBJ2-1; the D is unclear. V lost 6 bases to trimming and J lost 9 bases, with 21 bases between them. The CDR3 extends over 15 amino acids. Looked up from germline, CDR1 is MNHEY and CDR2 is SVGAGI. The chain's CDR3 is CASRPQLRSAPEQFF. The CDR3 DNA reads TGTGCCAGCAGGCCCCAACTAAGGAGCGCCCCTGAGCAGTTCTTC.

The rearrangement uses TRBV5-4 and TRBJ2-4; D perhaps matches TRBD2 (6 bases). Per germline, CDR1 SGHNT and CDR2 YYREEE (reference sequence). Trimming left V 3 bases short and J 1 base short, with 11 bases between. This CDR3 has 15 residues. CDR3 DNA sequence: TGTGCCAGCAGCTCGGAGGGGAGCGCCAAAAACATTCAGTACTTC. Protein: CASSSEGSAKNIQYF.

The rearrangement joins TRBV28 to TRBJ1-5; the match to TRBD1 covers 10 bases. After removal of 5 bases from V and 2 bases from J, the junction contained 6 bases not matched to a gene. The CDR3 totals 16 residues. The germline gives CDR1 MDHEN, CDR2 SYDVKM. The CDR3: CASSELGQGGNQPQHF. CDR3 sequence (DNA): TGTGCCAGCAGTGAACTAGGACAGGGGGGCAATCAGCCCCAGCATTTT.